This is a list of T cell receptor beta chains from one sample in a study of radiotherapy plus CTLA-4 blockade in lung cancer. Profiling relied on immunoSEQ multiplex PCR, and the TCRdb table lists in-frame clones only, not all of them. The sample has tens of thousands of clones; about three quarters are singletons. The specimen comprised peripheral blood, sampled from a patient treated with radiotherapy plus ipilimumab. These receptors were taken from a human donor with non-small cell lung cancer whose response to radiotherapy plus ipilimumab could not be evaluated. Both conserved end residues are part of each CDR3. D genes are given only for firm matches. Not every row has a clone size; where given, it reads once, few, many or a size class.

size,J,V,D,DNA,CDR3
.,TRBJ1-4,TRBV18,.,TGTGCCAGCTCACCAAAGACAGGCGCAGAGAATGAAAAACTGTTTTTT,CASSPKTGAENEKLFF
.,TRBJ1-5,TRBV5-8,TRBD1,TGTGCCACTGGGACAGGGGGCAATCAGCCCCAGCATTTT,CATGTGGNQPQHF
once,TRBJ2-2,TRBV28,.,TGTGCCAGCCAGAGAACTAGGAGGGGACAGAAGAACACCGGGGAGCTGTTTTTT,CASQRTRRGQKNTGELFF
.,TRBJ1-2,TRBV9,.,TGTGCCAGCAACTCACAGGGTAAAGTTGGCTACACCTTC,CASNSQGKVGYTF
.,TRBJ1-5,TRBV28,.,TGTGCCAGCAGCTCCACCCTTGGCCAGCCCCAGCATTTT,CASSSTLGQPQHF
.,TRBJ1-5,TRBV18,TRBD1,TGTGCCAGCTCACCGATCTCGACAGGGTTTGGGGGCCAGCATTTT,CASSPISTGFGGQHF
.,TRBJ2-7,TRBV5-6,TRBD2,TGTGCCAGCAGCTTTCAGGCCCTAGCGGGACACGAGCAGTACTTC,CASSFQALAGHEQYF
.,TRBJ1-3,TRBV5-4,TRBD1,TGTGCCAGCAGCCACGGACAGGATAGGGTTGGAAACACCATATATTTT,CASSHGQDRVGNTIYF
.,TRBJ2-7,TRBV4-2,TRBD1,TGTGCCAGCAGCCAAGTGTCCGGGACAGGAACCTACGAGCAGTACTTC,CASSQVSGTGTYEQYF
.,TRBJ2-7,TRBV13,TRBD1,TGTGCCAGCAGCTTAGGGACAGGGGCTTACGAGCGGTACTTC,CASSLGTGAYERYF
.,TRBJ2-3,TRBV29-1,.,TGCAGCGTTGAATATGGCGGTTTCACAGATACGCAGTATTTT,CSVEYGGFTDTQYF
once,TRBJ2-5,TRBV27,.,TGTGCCAGCAGTTTATCGAGGGTGGGGCAAGAGACCCAGTACTTC,CASSLSRVGQETQYF
few,TRBJ2-7,TRBV21-1,.,TGTGCCAGCAGCAAAGCAGATCCCGGGAGGCCTTTGAACGAGCAGTACTTC,CASSKADPGRPLNEQYF
.,TRBJ1-2,TRBV6-4,TRBD1,TGTGCCAGCAGTGATTTCTATCGCCGGGACAGCCATTCTAACTATGGCTACACCTTC,CASSDFYRRDSHSNYGYTF
.,TRBJ2-7,TRBV5-1,.,TGCGCCAGCAGCTTGGCCGCAGGGCTGGGCGAGCAGTACTTC,CASSLAAGLGEQYF
.,TRBJ1-3,TRBV28,.,TGTGCCAGCACCGCAATAGGGGCAGGAACCTCTGGAAACACCATATATTTT,CASTAIGAGTSGNTIYF
.,TRBJ2-7,TRBV7-2,.,TGTGCCAGCAGCCTCCTCCACTTACAGGGCCCGAACTTC,CASSLLHLQGPNF
.,TRBJ1-5,TRBV7-8,TRBD1,TGTGCCAGCAGCATGGGACAGGTCACAGTAAGGAATCAGCCCCAGCATTTT,CASSMGQVTVRNQPQHF
.,TRBJ2-7,TRBV4-3,TRBD1,TGCGCCAGCAGCCAAGATGTTTCTAGGACAGGTGCACTCGAGCAGTACTTC,CASSQDVSRTGALEQYF
.,TRBJ1-6,TRBV4-3,TRBD1,TGCGCCAGCAGCCAAGGGGGGACAGGGCGGAATTCACCCCTCCACTTT,CASSQGGTGRNSPLHF
once,TRBJ2-3,TRBV6-5,.,TGTGCCAGCAGTTTTGGACTTGCGACAGATACGCAGTATTTT,CASSFGLATDTQYF
.,TRBJ1-6,TRBV9,TRBD1,TGTGCCAGCAGCGCCGGGGACAGGCGCTCCTATAATTCACCCCTCCACTTT,CASSAGDRRSYNSPLHF
.,TRBJ1-1,TRBV29-1,TRBD1,TGCAGCGTTGCCTACAGGGGGCGAAACACTGAAGCTTTCTTT,CSVAYRGRNTEAFF
.,TRBJ2-7,TRBV19,TRBD1,TGTGCCAGTAGGGCCGGGACAGGGTACTACGAGCAGTACTTC,CASRAGTGYYEQYF
.,TRBJ1-6,TRBV28,.,TGTGCCAGCACGGGTAATTCACCCCTCCACTTT,CASTGNSPLHF
.,TRBJ1-1,TRBV30,.,TGTGCCTGGGGCCCGAACACTGAAGCTTTCTTT,CAWGPNTEAFF